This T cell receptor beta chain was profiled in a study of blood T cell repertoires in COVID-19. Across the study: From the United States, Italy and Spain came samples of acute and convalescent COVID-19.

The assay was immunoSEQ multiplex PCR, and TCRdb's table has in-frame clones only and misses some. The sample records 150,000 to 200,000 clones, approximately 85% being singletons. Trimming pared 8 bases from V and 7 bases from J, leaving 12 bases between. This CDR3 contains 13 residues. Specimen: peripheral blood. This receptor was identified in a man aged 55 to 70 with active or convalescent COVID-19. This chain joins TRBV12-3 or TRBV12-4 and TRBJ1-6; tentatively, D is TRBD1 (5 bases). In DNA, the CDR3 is TGTGCCAGCCTTTGGGGCCCCAATTCACCCCTCCACTTT. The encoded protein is CASLWGPNSPLHF.